The 25 T cell receptor beta chains in this list originate from one sample, sequenced in a study of CD8 T cells in ankylosing spondylitis (dated by TCRdb to 2016 to 2017). The library was prepared using 5' RACE. TCRdb lists the instrument as Illumina HiSeq 2500. The raw public data were reprocessed by TCRdb itself: fastp quality trimming at Q25, MiXCR clonotype calling, in-frame beta chains only. Every entry covers one CDR3 protein and lists the most common genes and DNA from its rows. For this sample there are about 300,000 distinct CDR3 sequences; less than 25% appear just once. Around 3.2% of the sample belongs to the ten largest clones. Sequencing was performed on blood, either unsorted or a sorted T cell fraction (not recorded which). These TCRs come from a female donor with ankylosing spondylitis or in good health (not recorded which).

The V call is TRBV19, the J call TRBJ2-1; TRBD2 agrees at 8 bases. The junction had 8 bases not matched to a gene; V was cut back by 3 bases and J by 4 bases. This CDR3 is built from 16 residues. Looked up from germline, CDR1 is LNHDA and CDR2 is SQIVND (reference sequence). The CDR3: CASSIALAGLYNEQFF. In DNA, the CDR3 is TGTGCCAGTAGTATTGCCCTAGCGGGCCTTTACAATGAGCAGTTCTTC.

This clonotype was observed a handful of times. CDR3 DNA: TGTGCCAGCGTGAACCGGGACACCTCCTACGAGCAGTACTTC. Residues: CASVNRDTSYEQYF. This sequence joins TRBV7-9 and TRBJ2-7, with D tentatively TRBD1 (6 bases). V shed 8 bases and J shed 0 bases, with 14 bases lying between them. Per germline, CDR1 SEHNR and CDR2 FQNEAQ (reference sequence). The CDR3 runs 14 residues. Using reference TRBV7-9 and TRBJ2-7 for the parts outside the CDR3, the full variable domain is DTGVSQNPRHKITKRGQNVTFRCDPISEHNRLYWYRQTLGQGPEFLTYFQNEAQLEKSRLLSDRFSAERPKGSFSTLEIQRTEQGDSAMYLCASVNRDTSYEQYFGPGTRLTVT.

The J gene is TRBJ2-1, the V gene TRBV20-1; D is unclear. Trimming stripped 3 bases from V and 6 bases from J, with 9 bases between. Germline V lookup: CDR1 DFQATT, CDR2 SNEGSKA (reference sequence). There are 12 residues in the CDR3. The DNA of the CDR3 is TGCAGTGCTAGTCGAACCCTCAATGAGCAGTTCTTC. Amino acid sequence: CSASRTLNEQFF.

This clonotype was seen more than once but under ten times. This sequence joins TRBV15 and TRBJ2-7, with no clear D. The CDR3 is made up of 18 amino acids. Germline CDR1 is LNHNV and CDR2 is YYDKDF (reference sequence). Trimming cost V 0 bases and J 2 bases, with 20 bases left between them. The CDR3 loop is CATSRDYSMGLLPYEQYF. In DNA form, the CDR3 reads TGTGCCACCAGCAGAGACTACTCGATGGGCCTCCTCCCCTACGAGCAGTACTTC.

This clonotype was observed at least ten times. This sequence joins TRBV18 and TRBJ1-6; TRBD1 agrees at 9 bases. CDR3 size: 15 residues. V trimming: 4 bases; J trimming: 7 bases; junction bases outside the gene matches: 5. CDR1 and CDR2 (germline): KGHSH, LQKENI. The CDR3 sequence is CASSRTGTGNSPLHF. The CDR3, as DNA: TGTGCCAGCTCACGCACCGGGACAGGGAATTCACCCCTCCACTTT.

The rearrangement joins TRBV6-5 to TRBJ2-3; no clear D gene. Trimming left V 2 bases short and J 6 bases short, with 18 bases between. The CDR3 has 16 amino acids. Germline V gene lookup returns CDR1 MNHEY and CDR2 SVGAGI. CDR3 amino acids: CASSYVRPPPYDTQYF. The CDR3 DNA reads TGTGCCAGCAGTTACGTGCGGCCTCCCCCATACGATACGCAGTATTTT.

In its sample, this clonotype was seen a few times. The chain links TRBV5-1 to TRBJ2-5; a weak D match, TRBD2 (5 bases). Germline-derived CDR1 and CDR2 are SGHRS and YFSETQ. CDR3 size: 16 residues. Trimming shortened V by 0 bases and J by 4 bases, and 16 bases separated the two germline ends. CDR3 residues: CASSLDPARGLETQYF. CDR3 sequence (DNA): TGCGCCAGCAGCTTGGATCCAGCTCGCGGACTAGAGACCCAGTACTTC.

The rearrangement uses TRBV9 and TRBJ2-7, with TRBD1 identical over 9 bases. Germline V gives CDR1 SGDLS, CDR2 YYNGEE. The V segment lost 4 bases and the J segment 3 bases; nucleotides outside the gene matches: 8. The CDR3 contains 15 residues. The CDR3 here is CASSLWGTGNYEQYF. CDR3 bases: TGTGCCAGCAGCCTCTGGGGGACAGGGAACTACGAGCAGTACTTC.

The table lists this clonotype with a few counts. The chain links TRBV28 to TRBJ1-2; D is perhaps TRBD1 (5 bases). The germline CDR1 and CDR2 sequences are MDHEN and SYDVKM. Trimming removed 1 base at V and 2 bases at J, with 8 bases between. CDR3 length equals 14 residues. CDR3 loop: CASSLLAGNYGYTF. For the CDR3, the DNA is TGTGCCAGCAGTTTATTGGCAGGGAACTATGGCTACACCTTC.

This clonotype appeared a few times. V is TRBV20-1 and J is TRBJ2-5, with TRBD1 identical over 8 bases. V trimming: 6 bases; J trimming: 4 bases; junction bases outside the gene matches: 4. CDR1 is DFQATT, CDR2 SNEGSKA, per germline (reference sequence). This CDR3 region has 12 residues. In DNA form, the CDR3 reads TGCAGTGCGTGGACAGGGACAGAGACCCAGTACTTC. Protein product: CSAWTGTETQYF.

The chain couples TRBV20-1 to TRBJ2-1, with 10 bases identical to TRBD1. Germline V gives CDR1 DFQATT, CDR2 SNEGSKA (reference sequence). This CDR3 is built from 14 residues. J was trimmed by 3 bases and V by 3 bases; bases with no gene match: 2. The CDR3 DNA follows: TGCAGTGCTAGTTGGGACAGGGGCTACAATGAGCAGTTCTTC. It translates to CSASWDRGYNEQFF.

This clonotype was found a few times. V is TRBV15 and J is TRBJ2-7; 8 bases map to TRBD2. Germline CDR1 and CDR2: LNHNV and YYDKDF (reference sequence). The trim removed 5 bases at V and 3 bases at J, leaving 9 bases unmatched. This CDR3 region has 15 residues. The CDR3, as DNA: TGTGCCACCAGCCATGCCCGGCTAGCGGGCTACGAGCAGTACTTC. Translating gives CATSHARLAGYEQYF. The full variable domain, its missing parts supplied by reference TRBV15 and TRBJ2-7, is DAMVIQNPRYQVTQFGKPVTLSCSQTLNHNVMYWYQQKSSQAPKLLFHYYDKDFNNEADTPDNFQSRRPNTSFCFLDIRSPGLGDTAMYLCATSHARLAGYEQYFGPGTRLTVT.

In this sample, this clonotype turned up a few times. Germline and junction disagree at one end, which may indicate a read error. V and J are TRBV12-3 or TRBV12-4 and TRBJ1-1; TRBD1 aligns across 10 bases. CDR3 size: 16 residues. CDR3 sequence reads: CASTRDRGRKNSEAFF. DNA for the CDR3: TGTGCCAGCACCCGGGACAGGGGTAGGAAGAACTCTGAAGCTTTCTTT.

The gene calls are TRBV29-1 and TRBJ2-7; a weak D match, TRBD1 (6 bases). Germline V lookup: CDR1 SQVTM, CDR2 ANQGSEA. V gave up 4 bases and J gave up 5 bases, with 21 bases separating them. The CDR3 length is 15 residues. CDR3 nucleotides: TGCAGCGTTGGCCAGGACAGCACCCGTGGCCACGAGCAGTACTTC. As protein: CSVGQDSTRGHEQYF.

CDR3 DNA: TGCAGTGCTAGAGATTTACCGACGAACACTGAAGCTTTCTTT. Protein product: CSARDLPTNTEAFF. The V gene is TRBV20-1, the J gene TRBJ1-1; D is ambiguous. With 0 bases removed from V and 1 base from J, the gap between germline ends came to 9 bases. There are 14 residues in the CDR3. Germline-derived CDR1 and CDR2 are DFQATT and SNEGSKA (reference sequence).

To note about this clonotype: At one of its ends the junction is not consistent with the germline gene, which may arise from a read error. This chain joins TRBV20-1 and TRBJ2-7, with 10 nucleotides matching TRBD2. The germline V gene encodes CDR1 DFQATT and CDR2 SNEGSKA (reference sequence). The CDR3 is 13 amino acids. The CDR3 region has the DNA TGCGGTGCTAGGGATAGCGGGAGGTACGAGCAGTACTTC. Its translation is CGARDSGRYEQYF.

The rearrangement joins TRBV7-2 to TRBJ2-1; D uncertain. Trimming shortened V by 5 bases and J by 9 bases, and 26 bases separated the two germline ends. CDR3 length equals 17 residues. Germline CDR1 SGHTA, CDR2 FQGNSA. CDR3 residues: CASSTRLRLESRGEQFF. Here the CDR3 DNA reads TGTGCCAGCAGCACCCGTCTCAGGCTGGAGTCTCGAGGTGAGCAGTTCTTC.

In its sample, this clonotype was seen a few times. The gene calls are TRBV6-1 and TRBJ2-3, with 9 bases that match TRBD1. CDR1 is MNHNS, CDR2 SASEGT, per germline. This CDR3 is 14 amino acids long. Trimming at V came to 8 bases and at J to 3 bases, leaving 6 bases not matched to a gene. The chain's CDR3 is CASSNRGRTDTQYF. In DNA, the CDR3 is TGTGCCAGCTCGAACAGGGGGCGTACAGATACGCAGTATTTT.

This clonotype has ten or more counts. This chain links TRBV10-3 with TRBJ2-3; D not resolved. This CDR3 contains 13 residues. V was trimmed by 4 bases and J by 3 bases, leaving 8 bases between them. Germline CDR1 is ENHRY and CDR2 is SYGVKD. The CDR3 coding sequence is TGTGCCATCAGTGCCCCTAGAACAGATACGCAGTATTTT. It codes for CAISAPRTDTQYF.

This clonotype occurred many times. This rearrangement joins TRBV24-1 to TRBJ2-1, with TRBD2 matching over 8 bases. Germline V gives CDR1 KGHDR, CDR2 SFDVKD. V lost 6 bases, J lost 12 bases, and 12 bases stayed unmatched. The CDR3 consists of 14 residues. This CDR3 reads CATSPSGSMIGQFF. The DNA of the CDR3 is TGTGCCACCAGTCCCAGCGGGAGCATGATAGGGCAGTTCTTC.

The J gene is TRBJ2-5, the V gene TRBV9; maybe TRBD1 (6 bases). V shed 4 bases and J shed 1 base, with 17 bases lying between them. The CDR3 length is 16 residues. Germline V gene sequence: CDR1 SGDLS, CDR2 YYNGEE. The CDR3 sequence is CASSLGPGQLQETQYF. In nucleotides, the CDR3 is TGTGCCAGCAGCTTGGGACCGGGACAACTCCAAGAGACCCAGTACTTC.

This chain links TRBV20-1 with TRBJ2-3; 8 nucleotides agree with TRBD2. Losses at the gene ends were 5 bases for V and 5 bases for J; bases not matched to a gene: 12. The CDR3 is 15 residues long. The V gene's germline CDR1 is DFQATT and CDR2 SNEGSKA (reference sequence). This CDR3 is CSAGRTSGGGDTQYF. The DNA of the CDR3 is TGCAGTGCTGGCCGCACTAGCGGAGGGGGAGATACGCAGTATTTT.

Ten or more counts support this clonotype. The chain has TRBV12-3 or TRBV12-4 and TRBJ2-5; D might be TRBD2 (6 bases). Trimming cost V 3 bases and J 5 bases, with 13 bases left between them. The CDR3 is 14 residues long. CDR3 DNA: TGTGCCAGCAGTTTGGGGACTCCCCGCGAGACCCAGTACTTC. It codes for CASSLGTPRETQYF.

The rearrangement links TRBV12-5 to TRBJ2-2; perhaps TRBD1 as D (6 bases). Germline assignment: CDR1 LGHNT and CDR2 FRNRAP. The CDR3 sequence is 16 residues long. V was pared by 7 bases and J by 0 bases, with 15 bases between. The CDR3 protein is CASVPLGQSNTGELFF. The CDR3 nucleotides are TGTGCTAGTGTCCCCCTAGGACAGTCGAACACCGGGGAGCTGTTTTTT.

This clonotype was observed a handful of times. In DNA, the CDR3 is TGCAGCGCTGGTATAGATGGGGGGGAGCAGGATACGCAGTATTTT. It translates to CSAGIDGGEQDTQYF. V usage is TRBV29-1 and J usage is TRBJ2-3, with 7 bases fitting TRBD2. The junction had 16 bases not matched to a gene; V was cut back by 7 bases and J by 6 bases. Germline assignment: CDR1 SQVTM and CDR2 ANQGSEA. The CDR3 totals 15 residues.